This T cell receptor beta chain stems from a study of cytomegalovirus exposure and HLA in healthy donors. 60 Vbeta and 13 Jbeta primers were used in PCR. The protocol was immunoSEQ multiplex PCR, while the TCRdb copy is restricted to in-frame clones and leaves out a portion. The data show 95,000 to 150,000 clones, with under 80% seen just once and 4% held by the top ten. V was cut by 0 bases and J by 4 bases, with 10 bases left in between. This CDR3 contains 15 residues. Germline CDR1 is SGHVS and CDR2 is FNYEAQ. This clone came up a few times. Sequencing was performed on PBMCs. This chain uses TRBV7-6 with TRBJ2-1; TRBD2 might be the D (6 bases). The TCR sequence derives from a man aged 40-49 years in good health and CMV-seropositive. CDR3 amino acids: CASSLASGPYNEQFF. CDR3 in DNA: TGTGCCAGCAGCTTAGCCAGCGGGCCTTACAATGAGCAGTTCTTC.